The next 21 T cell receptor beta chains were all read from a single sample in a study of CD8+ T cells in alopecia areata. Treatment of the sample: oral pan-JAK inhibitor, 5-10 mg twice daily. Extraction and reverse transcription of RNA yielded cDNA as the sequencing template. Repertoires were generated with immunoSEQ multiplex PCR, while TCRdb's copy carries only in-frame clones and drops some. The sample holds about 180,000 clones; 53% are singletons and the top ten take 9.5% to 14%. Here the sequenced sample was CD8+ T cells sorted from blood, taken at week 24, from a patient treated with tofacitinib. These receptors were taken from a human donor with alopecia areata.

There are a few counts of this clone. The rearrangement uses TRBV30 and TRBJ2-7; D ambiguous. Per the germline V gene, CDR1 is GTSNPN and CDR2 is SVGIG (reference sequence). The length of the CDR3 is 16 residues. V lost 1 base to trimming and J lost 4 bases, with 20 bases between them. CDR3: CAWSEGESPILYEQYF. The CDR3 DNA reads as TGTGCCTGGAGTGAAGGAGAATCTCCAATACTATACGAGCAGTACTTC.

V is TRBV30 and J is TRBJ2-3; D gene uncertain. CDR1 and CDR2 (germline): GTSNPN, SVGIG (reference sequence). The CDR3 is 13 residues long. Deletions cut 1 base from V and 5 bases from J, with 10 bases between. The CDR3 region is CAWSGRFKDTQYF. The CDR3 DNA is TGTGCCTGGAGTGGCAGATTTAAAGATACGCAGTATTTT. The full variable domain, in which reference TRBV30 and TRBJ2-3 provide the parts outside the CDR3, is SQTIHQWPATLVQPVGSPLSLECTVEGTSNPNLYWYRQAAGRGLQLLFYSVGIGQISSEVPQNLSASRPQDRQFILSSKKLLLSDSGFYLCAWSGRFKDTQYFGPGTRLTVL.

The chain carries TRBV7-2 and TRBJ2-6; D remains ambiguous. The CDR3 loop spans 12 amino acids. V was clipped by 10 bases and J by 4 bases, with 8 bases between them. CDR1 and CDR2 from the germline V gene are SGHTA and FQGNSA. In DNA form, the CDR3 reads TGTGCCATTCTTTCCGGGGCCAACGTCCTGACTTTC. It yields the protein CAILSGANVLTF.

The V call is TRBV14, the J call TRBJ1-2, with 8 bases aligning to TRBD1. In germline, CDR1 is SGHDN, CDR2 FVKESK. CDR3 size: 15 residues. V lost 0 bases, J lost 7 bases, and 7 bases stayed unmatched. CDR3 in amino acids: CASSQERTGPSGYTF. The CDR3 DNA reads TGTGCCAGCAGCCAAGAGCGGACAGGGCCCTCTGGCTACACCTTC.

The genes are TRBV27 and TRBJ2-2, with 9 bases identical to TRBD2. The V gene's germline CDR1 is MNHEY and CDR2 SMNVEV (reference sequence). This CDR3 spans 17 amino acids. V lost 0 bases, J lost 3 bases, and 5 bases stayed unmatched. CDR3 loop: CASSLSGLAYDTGELFF. In DNA, the CDR3 is TGTGCCAGCAGTTTATCCGGACTAGCGTATGACACCGGGGAGCTGTTTTTT.

This chain joins TRBV7-9 and TRBJ2-6, with 7 bases lining up with TRBD1. Germline loops: CDR1 SEHNR, CDR2 FQNEAQ (reference sequence). With 6 bases clipped from V and 0 bases from J, the junction kept 8 bases outside the gene matches. The CDR3 has 17 amino acids. Here the CDR3 DNA reads TGTGCCAGCAGGCCCCGGGACAGACTCTCTGGGGCCAACGTCCTGACTTTC. This sequence encodes CASRPRDRLSGANVLTF.

There are a few counts of this clone. The chain is built from TRBV5-6 and TRBJ2-7; TRBD2 matches at 12 bases. Trimming took 3 bases from V and 4 from J; bases not matched to a gene: 2. This CDR3 has 14 residues. The germline V gene encodes CDR1 SGHDT and CDR2 YYEEEE. In nucleotides, the CDR3 is TGTGCCAGCAGCTCCGGACTAGCGGGATACGAGCAGTACTTC. It yields the protein CASSSGLAGYEQYF.

A few counts support this clone. The chain is built from TRBV5-4 and TRBJ2-7; 9 positions match TRBD1. The CDR3 covers 14 residues. Unmatched junction bases numbered 2, after V lost 3 bases and J lost 1 base. Germline CDR1 is SGHNT and CDR2 is YYREEE (reference sequence). The CDR3 loop is CASSYGTGSYEQYF. CDR3 nucleotides: TGTGCCAGCAGCTACGGGACAGGGTCCTACGAGCAGTACTTC.

This clone was found a few times. The rearrangement links TRBV12-5 to TRBJ2-7, with TRBD1 identical over 7 bases. V was clipped by 6 bases and J by 3 bases; unmatched bases: 5. The CDR3 loop spans 13 amino acids. Germline CDR1 and CDR2: LGHNT and FRNRAP. The CDR3 coding sequence is TGTGCTAGTGGGCTACAGGGGCACTACGAGCAGTACTTC. As protein: CASGLQGHYEQYF.

The J gene is TRBJ2-3, the V gene TRBV5-4; 8 bases agree with TRBD2. The V and J ends lost 0 bases and 4 bases, in that order; junction bases with no gene match: 7. The CDR3 loop spans 16 amino acids. Germline loops: CDR1 SGHNT, CDR2 YYREEE (reference sequence). Here the CDR3 reads CASSLDIAGSADTQYF. The CDR3, as DNA: TGTGCCAGCAGCTTGGATATAGCGGGGAGCGCAGATACGCAGTATTTT.

This chain uses TRBV29-1 with TRBJ2-2, with D unresolved. Trimming left V 3 bases short and J 5 bases short, with 7 bases between. CDR1 is SQVTM and CDR2 is ANQGSEA in the germline V gene. This CDR3 is 12 amino acids long. The CDR3 region is CSVDLGTGELFF. The CDR3, as DNA: TGCAGCGTTGATTTGGGGACCGGGGAGCTGTTTTTT.

V gene TRBV13 combines with J gene TRBJ2-2; D is possibly TRBD2 (5 bases). The CDR3 has 12 amino acids. Germline loops: CDR1 PRHDT, CDR2 FYEKMQ (reference sequence). Between the trimmed V and J ends, which lost 5 bases and 9 bases, there was a span of 10 bases. The CDR3 DNA follows: TGTGCCAGCAGCCCAGGAGGACGGGAGCTGTTTTTT. It encodes CASSPGGRELFF. The full variable domain, in which reference TRBV13 and TRBJ2-2 provide the parts outside the CDR3, is AAGVIQSPRHLIKEKRETATLKCYPIPRHDTVYWYQQGPGQDPQFLISFYEKMQSDKGSIPDRFSAQQFSDYHSELNMSSLELGDSALYFCASSPGGRELFFGEGSRLTVL.

This sequence joins TRBV4-3 and TRBJ2-4; D is unclear. V was pared by 0 bases and J by 1 base, with 10 bases between. The length of the CDR3 is 16 residues. The germline CDR1 and CDR2 sequences are LGHNA and YSLEER. CDR3 sequence reads: CASSQDFVTAKNIQYF. CDR3 nucleotide sequence: TGCGCCAGCAGCCAAGACTTCGTCACGGCCAAAAACATTCAGTACTTC.

J is TRBJ2-2 and V is TRBV29-1, with D possibly being TRBD1 (6 bases). Germline CDR1 and CDR2: SQVTM and ANQGSEA. The CDR3 runs to 13 residues. V was shortened by 2 bases and J by 8 bases, with 12 bases between the two germline ends. The DNA for the CDR3 is TGCAGCGTTGAATATGGGGGCACGGGGGAGCTGTTTTTT. It is translated as CSVEYGGTGELFF.

A few counts support this clone. Distinct nucleotide sequences in the sample also encode this CDR3. This sequence joins TRBV27 and TRBJ1-5; D remains ambiguous. The CDR3 length is 13 residues. Trimming removed 0 bases from V and 4 bases from J, with 4 bases in between. CDR1 is MNHEY, CDR2 SMNVEV, per germline (reference sequence). CDR3 loop: CASSLSRNQPQHF. The CDR3 DNA reads as TGTGCCAGCAGTTTATCCCGAAATCAGCCCCAGCATTTT.

V is TRBV11-2 and J is TRBJ2-1, with 9 bases aligning to TRBD1. V lost 3 bases and J lost 7; bases outside the gene matches: 7. This CDR3 is 15 amino acids long. The germline V gene encodes CDR1 SGHAT and CDR2 FQNNGV. The CDR3 bases are TGTGCCAGCAGCTTGGGGACAGGGACAGGTAATGAGCAGTTCTTC. It codes for CASSLGTGTGNEQFF.

This chain links TRBV11-2 with TRBJ2-3, with D possibly being TRBD2 (5 bases). The V gene's germline CDR1 is SGHAT and CDR2 FQNNGV. Trimming cost V 6 bases and J 8 bases, with 9 bases left between them. The CDR3 sequence is 11 residues long. CDR3 DNA sequence: TGTGCCAGCAGGGGGAGAGGTACGCAGTATTTT. Its protein product is CASRGRGTQYF.

CDR3: CSVEAASYYGYTF. The CDR3 DNA reads TGCAGCGTTGAGGCAGCCTCCTACTATGGCTACACCTTC. The chain couples TRBV29-1 to TRBJ1-2; unclear D gene. Germline-derived CDR1 and CDR2 are SQVTM and ANQGSEA. V lost 3 bases to trimming and J lost 3 bases, with 11 bases between them. This CDR3 has 13 residues.

This clone was picked up a small number of times. The chain uses TRBV29-1 and TRBJ1-1, with D tentatively TRBD1 (6 bases). The germline V gene has CDR1 SQVTM and CDR2 ANQGSEA. CDR3 length equals 13 residues. Trimming pared 6 bases from V and 7 bases from J, leaving 18 bases between. The CDR3 protein is CSVAAPGHLEAFF. CDR3 in DNA: TGCAGCGTCGCGGCCCCGGGACATCTTGAAGCTTTCTTT.

This rearrangement joins TRBV7-8 to TRBJ2-1, with 10 bases matching TRBD1. The CDR3 has 18 amino acids. V trimming: 3 bases; J trimming: 8 bases; junction bases outside the gene matches: 16. Germline CDR1 is SGHVS and CDR2 is FQNEAQ. The CDR3 is CASSFRPPRDRGRDEQFF. In DNA form, the CDR3 reads TGTGCCAGCAGCTTTCGTCCCCCCCGGGACAGGGGTCGCGATGAGCAGTTCTTC.

The chain employs TRBV7-6 and TRBJ1-1; tentatively, D is TRBD1 (6 bases). CDR3 size: 11 residues. Germline V lookup: CDR1 SGHVS, CDR2 FNYEAQ. Trimming stripped 4 bases from V and 7 bases from J, with 7 bases between. The CDR3 nucleotides are TGTGCCAGCAGCTCAGGGGATGAAGCTTTCTTT. This gives the protein CASSSGDEAFF.